The entry below describes one T cell receptor (beta chain). Its antigen is currently unknown. This record comes from a study of T cells in Graves' hyperthyroidism and ophthalmopathy. As for the study in general: Before treatment of any kind, peripheral blood was taken at initial diagnosis. Study observations and caveats: Blood shared most expanded thyroid clonotypes above 0.001.

What was amplified from RNA transcripts were TCR beta CDR3 regions. Researchers ran a first-round RT-PCR on the TCR CDR3 using the HTBI primer set. TCRdb reprocessed the multiplex PCR reads via MiXCR and lists one record per CDR3 protein. The sample lists around 350,000 distinct CDR3 sequences, about 18% occurring once. Trimming cost V 2 bases and J 1 base, with 9 bases left between them. CDR3 length: 14 amino acids. The germline gives CDR1 DFQATT, CDR2 SNEGSKA (reference sequence). About 10 ml of fresh peripheral blood supplied the PBMCs. The sequence came from a woman aged 18-30 years with Graves' hyperthyroidism. The chain couples TRBV20-1 to TRBJ1-5, with D maybe TRBD1 (5 bases). Source material: blood. The CDR3, as DNA: TGCAGTGCTAGACAGGGAAGGAGCAATCAGCCCCAGCATTTT. It is translated as CSARQGRSNQPQHF.